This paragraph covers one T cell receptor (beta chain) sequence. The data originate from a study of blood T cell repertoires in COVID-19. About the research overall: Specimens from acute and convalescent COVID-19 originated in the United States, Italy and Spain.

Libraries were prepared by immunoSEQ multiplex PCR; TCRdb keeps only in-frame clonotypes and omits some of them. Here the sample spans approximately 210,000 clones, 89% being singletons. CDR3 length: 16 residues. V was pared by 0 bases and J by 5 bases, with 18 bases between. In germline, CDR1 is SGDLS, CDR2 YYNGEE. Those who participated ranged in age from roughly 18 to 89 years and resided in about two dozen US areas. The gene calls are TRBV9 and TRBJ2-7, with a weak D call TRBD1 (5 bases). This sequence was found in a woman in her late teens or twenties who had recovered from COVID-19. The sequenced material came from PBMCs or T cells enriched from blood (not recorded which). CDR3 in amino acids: CASSVVPNRQVHEQYF. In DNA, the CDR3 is TGTGCCAGCAGCGTAGTCCCCAACAGGCAGGTCCACGAGCAGTACTTC.